Detailed here is one T cell receptor (beta chain). With 1 base clipped from V and 0 bases from J, the junction kept 1 base outside the gene matches. Germline V gene data show CDR1 as LGHNA and CDR2 as YNFKEQ. The CDR3 sequence is 15 residues long. Measured with immunoSEQ multiplex PCR; TCRdb has only the in-frame clones, and not every one. This table has around 170,000 clones, more than 85% appearing once. This record belongs to a study of control samples from healthy donors and cancer patients. V gene TRBV4-2 combines with J gene TRBJ1-1; 8 positions agree with TRBD1. This sequence originates from a woman aged 30 to 39 in good health. Material for sequencing was blood. As DNA, the CDR3 is TGTGCCAGCAGCCAAGTGGACAGGGTGAACACTGAAGCTTTCTTT. It is translated as CASSQVDRVNTEAFF.